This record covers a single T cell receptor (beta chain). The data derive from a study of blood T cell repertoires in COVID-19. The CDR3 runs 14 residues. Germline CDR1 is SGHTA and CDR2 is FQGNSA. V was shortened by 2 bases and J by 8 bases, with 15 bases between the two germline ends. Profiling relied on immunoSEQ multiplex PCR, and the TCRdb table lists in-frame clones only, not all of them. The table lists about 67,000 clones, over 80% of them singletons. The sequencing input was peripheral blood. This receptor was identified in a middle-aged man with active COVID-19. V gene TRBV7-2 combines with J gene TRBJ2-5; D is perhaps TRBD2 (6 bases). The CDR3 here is CASSLSRPEGTQYF. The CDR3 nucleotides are TGTGCCAGCAGCTTATCAAGGCCGGAGGGTACCCAGTACTTC.